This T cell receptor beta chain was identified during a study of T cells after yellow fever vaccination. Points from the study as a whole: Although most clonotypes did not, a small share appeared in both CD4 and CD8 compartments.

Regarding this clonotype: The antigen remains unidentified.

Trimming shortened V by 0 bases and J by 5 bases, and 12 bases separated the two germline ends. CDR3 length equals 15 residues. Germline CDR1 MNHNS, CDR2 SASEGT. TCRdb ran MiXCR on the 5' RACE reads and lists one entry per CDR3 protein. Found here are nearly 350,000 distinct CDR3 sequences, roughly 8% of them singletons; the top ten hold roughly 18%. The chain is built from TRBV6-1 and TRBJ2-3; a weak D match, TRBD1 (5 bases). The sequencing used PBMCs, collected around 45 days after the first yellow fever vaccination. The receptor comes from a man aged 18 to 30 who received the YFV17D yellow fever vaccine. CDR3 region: CASSEAGARGDTQYF. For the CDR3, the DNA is TGTGCCAGCAGTGAAGCTGGGGCGCGTGGAGATACGCAGTATTTT.